Listed here are 5 T cell receptor beta chains from one sample, sequenced in a study of blood T cell repertoires in COVID-19. TCRdb's table, derived via immunoSEQ multiplex PCR, lists solely in-frame clones and lacks some. The table has some 300,000 clones, more than 85% seen once; the top ten hold roughly 1%. What was sequenced was PBMCs or T cells enriched from blood (not recorded which). The receptors originated from a woman in her thirties who had recovered from COVID-19.

The rearrangement joins TRBV2 to TRBJ1-4, with TRBD1 matching 7 bases. The V and J ends lost 2 bases and 4 bases, in that order; junction bases with no gene match: 4. Germline V gene lookup returns CDR1 SNHLY and CDR2 FYNNEI. The CDR3 contains 15 residues. CDR3: CASSETGQFNEKLFF. The CDR3 region has the DNA TGTGCCAGCAGTGAAACGGGACAGTTTAATGAAAAACTGTTTTTT.

This clone occurred once. The chain uses TRBV18 and TRBJ1-2; D ambiguous. V lost 0 bases and J lost 9, with 17 bases in between. Per the germline V gene, CDR1 is KGHSH and CDR2 is LQKENI. CDR3 length: 15 residues. Written as DNA, the CDR3 is TGTGCCAGCTCACCACCGCTTAGCGGGCTAGGGCGCTACACCTTC. Residues: CASSPPLSGLGRYTF.

The rearrangement uses TRBV5-1 and TRBJ1-6, with TRBD1 identical over 8 bases. The CDR3 length is 14 residues. Trimming removed 2 bases from V and 9 bases from J; junction bases left unmatched: 4. In germline, CDR1 is SGHRS, CDR2 YFSETQ. CDR3 nucleotides: TGCGCCAGCAGCTTAAGACAGGGGTCTTCACCCCTCCACTTT. It yields the protein CASSLRQGSSPLHF.

A word on this clone: Other DNA sequences in the sample encode the same CDR3. The gene calls are TRBV19 and TRBJ1-5, with a possible D match to TRBD1 (5 bases). CDR1 and CDR2 (germline): LNHDA, SQIVND (reference sequence). This CDR3 has 15 residues. V was trimmed by 3 bases and J by 2 bases, leaving 11 bases between them. The CDR3 protein is CASSIGGGGNQPQHF. The CDR3, as DNA: TGTGCCAGTAGTATTGGTGGAGGGGGCAATCAGCCCCAGCATTTT.

The chain carries TRBV10-3 and TRBJ2-1, with 7 bases that match TRBD2. Per germline, CDR1 ENHRY and CDR2 SYGVKD. The V segment lost 8 bases and the J segment 5 bases; nucleotides outside the gene matches: 3. This CDR3 has 12 residues. CDR3 in amino acids: CAIHRGDNEQFF. CDR3 DNA sequence: TGTGCCATCCACCGGGGGGACAATGAGCAGTTCTTC.